This paragraph covers one TCR beta chain sequence. Its antigen is unknown. Method: immunoSEQ multiplex PCR; TCRdb's copy keeps in-frame clones and lacks some. The sample includes some 90,000 clones, 91% seen only once; the top ten take 1.5% to 2%. These data belong to a study of OX40 agonist ivuxolimab in advanced cancers. The study, taken as a whole, reports: Partial responders treated at 0.1-3.0 mg/kg exhibited clonal expansion among the lowest measured.

CDR3 size: 15 residues. Trimming took off 1 base at V and 6 bases at J, with 13 bases between the two ends. Germline V gives CDR1 SGHAT, CDR2 FQNNGV. This sequence was found in an adult with an advanced solid tumor such as melanoma, head and neck, liver or kidney cancer. This sequence joins TRBV11-2 and TRBJ2-1; TRBD2 is a possible D gene (6 bases). Sequenced material: CD4+ or CD8+ T cells sorted from blood, taken in a trial of the OX40 agonist ivuxolimab. The CDR3 DNA sequence: TGTGCCAGCAGCTTAGCCGGGCGGGATAGCAATGAGCAGTTCTTC. It is translated as CASSLAGRDSNEQFF.